This entry lists 14 T cell receptor beta chains sequenced from one sample in a study of blood T cell repertoires in COVID-19. Sequencing was performed with immunoSEQ multiplex PCR; in TCRdb, only in-frame clones are kept and a portion is missing. The table shows 60,000 to 75,000 clones, with approximately 79% occurring only once. The material sequenced was peripheral blood. The receptors were gathered from a woman between 65 and 79 years old with acute or convalescent COVID-19.

Only a few counts were recorded for this clone. The chain has TRBV19 and TRBJ1-3; no definite D call. The CDR3 extends over 15 amino acids. Germline lookup yields CDR1 LNHDA and CDR2 SQIVND (reference sequence). The V and J ends lost 5 bases and 1 base respectively, with 12 bases between them. The CDR3 protein is CASSALPSSGNTIYF. The CDR3 nucleotides read TGTGCCAGTAGTGCACTGCCGTCTTCTGGAAACACCATATATTTT.

The rearrangement links TRBV2 to TRBJ2-3, with 10 positions matching TRBD2. CDR1 is SNHLY and CDR2 is FYNNEI in the germline V gene. Germline trimming cut 1 base from V and 6 bases from J; bases unmatched to any gene: 4. The CDR3 totals 15 residues. This CDR3 is CASSEGAGGPDTQYF. CDR3 sequence (DNA): TGTGCCAGCAGTGAAGGAGCGGGGGGGCCGGATACGCAGTATTTT.

This chain uses TRBV19 with TRBJ1-2, with D unclear. Trimming removed 3 bases at V and 3 bases at J, with 14 bases between. The CDR3 covers 15 residues. CDR1 and CDR2 (germline): LNHDA, SQIVND (reference sequence). CDR3 coding DNA: TGTGCCAGTAGTATGGGAGGGCGGACTGACTATGGCTACACCTTC. It yields the protein CASSMGGRTDYGYTF.

The rearrangement joins TRBV10-2 to TRBJ2-7; TRBD2 is a possible D gene (6 bases). Germline V gives CDR1 WSHSY, CDR2 SAAADI. V was clipped by 3 bases and J by 6 bases, with 18 bases between them. The CDR3 runs to 15 residues. In DNA, the CDR3 is TGCGCCAGCAGTGATTGGGAGGCCAACAAGGGCGAGCAGTACTTC. This translates into CASSDWEANKGEQYF.

The chain recombines TRBV5-8 with TRBJ2-6, with D perhaps matching TRBD1 (6 bases). Germline V CDR1 and CDR2: SGHTS, YDEGEE. The ends were cut back, 2 bases at V and 2 bases at J, with 11 bases in the middle. The CDR3 sequence is 16 residues long. The CDR3 DNA sequence: TGTGCCAGCAGCTTCGACAGGTCAACTGGGGCCAACGTCCTGACTTTC. It yields the protein CASSFDRSTGANVLTF.

The chain couples TRBV5-1 to TRBJ2-2, with D perhaps TRBD1 (6 bases). The CDR3 has 14 amino acids. Germline V gene sequence: CDR1 SGHRS, CDR2 YFSETQ. Trimming left V 1 base short and J 4 bases short, with 8 bases between. The CDR3 sequence: CASSLTGSTGELFF. CDR3 coding DNA: TGCGCCAGCAGCTTGACAGGGAGCACCGGGGAGCTGTTTTTT.

The rearrangement uses TRBV19 and TRBJ2-2; 7 bases map to TRBD1. The CDR3 has 15 residues. After removal of 8 bases from V and 8 bases from J, the junction contained 14 bases not matched to a gene. Germline CDR1 and CDR2: LNHDA and SQIVND (reference sequence). CDR3 DNA sequence: TGTGCCAGTTTCACCTTGGACAGGCGTGGAGGGGAGCTGTTTTTT. It codes for CASFTLDRRGGELFF.

DNA of the CDR3: TGTGCCAGCAGCCCGGGGAGCGGGGCAGGAGATACGCAGTATTTT. Its protein product is CASSPGSGAGDTQYF. The rearrangement uses TRBV9 and TRBJ2-3; TRBD2 matches at 7 bases. V was pared by 4 bases and J by 5 bases, with 10 bases of the junction left unmatched. CDR3 length: 15 amino acids. The germline V gene encodes CDR1 SGDLS and CDR2 YYNGEE.

The DNA of the CDR3 is TGCGCCAGCAGCTTGTACCAGGGGGCGCGCGAGCAGTACTTC. Its protein is CASSLYQGAREQYF. The genes are TRBV5-1 and TRBJ2-7, with TRBD1 identical over 8 bases. This CDR3 is 14 amino acids long. The V and J ends lost 1 base and 6 bases, in that order; junction bases with no gene match: 6. The germline V gene encodes CDR1 SGHRS and CDR2 YFSETQ.

This clone was recorded only once. The chain uses TRBV10-3 and TRBJ2-7; tentatively, D is TRBD1 (5 bases). The germline V gene has CDR1 ENHRY and CDR2 SYGVKD. There are 13 residues in the CDR3. The V end was cut by 3 bases, the J end by 2 bases, with 8 bases between. CDR3 sequence reads: CAISEGVAYEQYF. In DNA form, the CDR3 reads TGTGCCATCAGTGAAGGGGTGGCCTACGAGCAGTACTTC.

The V gene is TRBV12-5, the J gene TRBJ2-5, with 7 bases identical to TRBD2. The junction had 4 bases not matched to a gene; V was cut back by 7 bases and J by 5 bases. Germline V gene sequence: CDR1 LGHNT, CDR2 FRNRAP. The CDR3 sequence is 12 residues long. CDR3 region: CASAGLGETQYF. The CDR3 DNA sequence: TGTGCTAGTGCCGGACTAGGGGAGACCCAGTACTTC.

CDR3 sequence: CANIQGRDGYTF. CDR3 nucleotide sequence: TGTGCCAACATACAGGGTAGGGATGGCTACACCTTC. The V and J genes are TRBV28 and TRBJ1-2, with D possibly TRBD1 on 6 matching bases. Germline V gene sequence: CDR1 MDHEN, CDR2 SYDVKM. This CDR3 spans 12 amino acids. V was cut by 10 bases and J by 6 bases, with 15 bases left in between.

This clone was detected once. The CDR3 DNA sequence: TGTGCCAGCAGTAGGGGGGGTCTTCAAGAGACCCAGTACTTC. Translation: CASSRGGLQETQYF. The rearrangement joins TRBV2 to TRBJ2-5, with a tentative D call TRBD2 (7 bases). Germline CDR1 and CDR2: SNHLY and FYNNEI. The length of the CDR3 is 14 residues. Trimming removed 5 bases from V and 2 bases from J, with 12 bases in between. The full variable domain, completed using reference TRBV2 and TRBJ2-5, is EPEVTQTPSHQVTQMGQEVILRCVPISNHLYFYWYRQILGQKVEFLVSFYNNEISEKSEIFDDQFSVERPDGSNFTLKIRSTKLEDSAMYFCASSRGGLQETQYFGPGTRLLVL.

The chain carries TRBV20-1 and TRBJ1-2; D is undetermined. The CDR3 contains 11 residues. Germline V gives CDR1 DFQATT, CDR2 SNEGSKA (reference sequence). With 6 bases removed from V and 2 bases from J, the gap between germline ends came to 7 bases. CDR3 sequence: CSARINYGYTF. CDR3 nucleotide sequence: TGCAGTGCGAGGATAAACTATGGCTACACCTTC.